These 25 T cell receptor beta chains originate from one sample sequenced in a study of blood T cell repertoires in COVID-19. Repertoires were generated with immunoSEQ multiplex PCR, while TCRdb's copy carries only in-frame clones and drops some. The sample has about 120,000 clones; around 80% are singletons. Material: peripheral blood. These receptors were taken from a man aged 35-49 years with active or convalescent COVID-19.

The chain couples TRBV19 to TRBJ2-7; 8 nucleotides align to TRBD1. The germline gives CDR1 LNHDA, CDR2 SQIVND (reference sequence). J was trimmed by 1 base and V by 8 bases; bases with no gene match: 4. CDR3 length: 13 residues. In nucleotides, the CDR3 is TGTGCCAGTCTTGGACAGGGATCCTACGAGCAGTACTTC. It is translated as CASLGQGSYEQYF.

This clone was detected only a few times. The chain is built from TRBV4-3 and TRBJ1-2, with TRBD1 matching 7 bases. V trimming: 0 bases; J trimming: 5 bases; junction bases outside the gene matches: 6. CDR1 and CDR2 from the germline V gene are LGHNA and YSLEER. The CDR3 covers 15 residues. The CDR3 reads CASSQDKGARYGYTF. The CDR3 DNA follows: TGCGCCAGCAGCCAAGATAAGGGGGCGAGGTATGGCTACACCTTC.

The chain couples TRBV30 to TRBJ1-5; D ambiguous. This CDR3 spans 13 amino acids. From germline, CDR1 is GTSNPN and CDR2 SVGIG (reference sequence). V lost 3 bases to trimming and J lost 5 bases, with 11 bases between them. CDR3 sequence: CAWSQALHQPQHF. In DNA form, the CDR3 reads TGTGCCTGGAGCCAAGCCCTCCATCAGCCCCAGCATTTT.

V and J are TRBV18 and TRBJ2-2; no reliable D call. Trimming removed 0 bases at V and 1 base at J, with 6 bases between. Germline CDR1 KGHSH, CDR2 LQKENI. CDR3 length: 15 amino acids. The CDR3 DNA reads TGTGCCAGCTCACCACCGCTGCGGAACACCGGGGAGCTGTTTTTT. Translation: CASSPPLRNTGELFF.

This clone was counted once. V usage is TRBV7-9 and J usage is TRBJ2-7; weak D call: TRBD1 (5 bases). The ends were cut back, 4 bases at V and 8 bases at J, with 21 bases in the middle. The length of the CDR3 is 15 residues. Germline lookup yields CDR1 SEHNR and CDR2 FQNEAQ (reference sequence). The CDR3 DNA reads TGTGCCAGCAGCTCACCGACAGACTCTCTACGAAAGCAGTACTTC. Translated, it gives CASSSPTDSLRKQYF.

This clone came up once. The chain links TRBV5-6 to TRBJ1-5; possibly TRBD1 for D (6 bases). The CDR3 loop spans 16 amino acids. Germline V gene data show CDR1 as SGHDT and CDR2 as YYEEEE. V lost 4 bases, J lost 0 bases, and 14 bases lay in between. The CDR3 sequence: CASSVGGGFSNQPQHF. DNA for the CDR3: TGTGCCAGCAGCGTAGGGGGTGGCTTTAGCAATCAGCCCCAGCATTTT.

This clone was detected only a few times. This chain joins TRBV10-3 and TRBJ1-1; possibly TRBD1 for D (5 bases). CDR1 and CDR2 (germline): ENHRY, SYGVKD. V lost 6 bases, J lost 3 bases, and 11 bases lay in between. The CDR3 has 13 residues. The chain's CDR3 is CAIRRGMDTEAFF. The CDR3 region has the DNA TGTGCCATCAGAAGGGGAATGGACACTGAAGCTTTCTTT.

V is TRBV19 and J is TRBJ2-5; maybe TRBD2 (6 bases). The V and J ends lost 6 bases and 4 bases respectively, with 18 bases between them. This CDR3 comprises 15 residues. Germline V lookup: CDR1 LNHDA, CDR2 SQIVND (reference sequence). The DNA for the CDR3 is TGTGCCAGTAGGACCCGACTAGACATAGGAGAGACCCAGTACTTC. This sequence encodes CASRTRLDIGETQYF.

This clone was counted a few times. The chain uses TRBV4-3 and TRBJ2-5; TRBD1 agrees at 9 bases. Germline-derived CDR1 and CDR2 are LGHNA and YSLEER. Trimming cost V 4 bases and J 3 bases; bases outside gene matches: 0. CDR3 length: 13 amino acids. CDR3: CASSRTGEETQYF. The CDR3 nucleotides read TGCGCCAGCAGCCGGACAGGGGAAGAGACCCAGTACTTC.

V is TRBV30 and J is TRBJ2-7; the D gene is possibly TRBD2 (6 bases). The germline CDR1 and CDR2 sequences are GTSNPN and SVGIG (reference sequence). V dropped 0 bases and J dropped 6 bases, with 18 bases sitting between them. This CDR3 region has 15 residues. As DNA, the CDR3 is TGTGCCTGGAGTGTTCGTCCTAGCGACCCTCTCGAGCAGTACTTC. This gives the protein CAWSVRPSDPLEQYF.

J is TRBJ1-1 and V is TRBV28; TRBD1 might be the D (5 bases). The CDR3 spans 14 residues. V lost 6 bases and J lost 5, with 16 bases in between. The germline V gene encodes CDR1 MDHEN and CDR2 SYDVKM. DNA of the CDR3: TGTGCCAGCAGCATGGGGGGGAGTGGAACTGAAGCTTTCTTT. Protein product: CASSMGGSGTEAFF.

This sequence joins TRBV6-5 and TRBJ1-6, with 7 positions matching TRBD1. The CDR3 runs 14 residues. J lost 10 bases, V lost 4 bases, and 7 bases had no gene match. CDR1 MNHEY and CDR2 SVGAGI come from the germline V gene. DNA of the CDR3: TGTGCCAGCAGTTGGACAGGTCGGGGATCACCCCTCCACTTT. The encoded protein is CASSWTGRGSPLHF.

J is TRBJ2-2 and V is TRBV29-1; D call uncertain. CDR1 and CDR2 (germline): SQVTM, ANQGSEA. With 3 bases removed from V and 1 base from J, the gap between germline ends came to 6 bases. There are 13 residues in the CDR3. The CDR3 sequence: CSVDSGNTGELFF. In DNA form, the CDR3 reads TGCAGCGTTGATTCAGGGAACACCGGGGAGCTGTTTTTT.

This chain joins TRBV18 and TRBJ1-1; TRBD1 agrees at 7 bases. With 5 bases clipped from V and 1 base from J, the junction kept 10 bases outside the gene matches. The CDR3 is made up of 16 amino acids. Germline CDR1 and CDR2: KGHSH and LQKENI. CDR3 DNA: TGTGCCAGCTCAGCTTCACAGGGGATGACGAACACTGAAGCTTTCTTT. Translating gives CASSASQGMTNTEAFF. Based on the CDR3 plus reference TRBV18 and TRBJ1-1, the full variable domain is NAGVMQNPRHLVRRRGQEARLRCSPMKGHSHVYWYRQLPEEGLKFMVYLQKENIIDESGMPKERFSAEFPKEGPSILRIQQVVRGDSAAYFCASSASQGMTNTEAFFGQGTRLTVV.

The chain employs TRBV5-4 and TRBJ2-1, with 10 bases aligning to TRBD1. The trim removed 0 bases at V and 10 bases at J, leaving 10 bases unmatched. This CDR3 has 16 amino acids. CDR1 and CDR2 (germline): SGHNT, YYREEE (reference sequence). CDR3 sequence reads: CASSLDGTGARGEQFF. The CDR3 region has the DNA TGTGCCAGCAGCTTGGATGGGACAGGGGCCCGGGGGGAGCAGTTCTTC.

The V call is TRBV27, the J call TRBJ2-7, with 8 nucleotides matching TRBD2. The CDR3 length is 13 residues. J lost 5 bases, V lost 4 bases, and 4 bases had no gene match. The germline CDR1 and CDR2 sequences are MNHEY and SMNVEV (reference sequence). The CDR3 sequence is CASSSGGHHEQYF. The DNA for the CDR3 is TGTGCCAGCAGTTCGGGAGGGCACCACGAGCAGTACTTC.

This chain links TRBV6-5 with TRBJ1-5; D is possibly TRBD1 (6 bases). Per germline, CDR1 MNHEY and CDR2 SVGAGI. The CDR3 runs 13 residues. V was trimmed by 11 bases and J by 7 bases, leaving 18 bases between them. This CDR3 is CAGTTGFGQPQHF. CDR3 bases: TGTGCCGGGACTACAGGGTTCGGGCAGCCCCAGCATTTT.

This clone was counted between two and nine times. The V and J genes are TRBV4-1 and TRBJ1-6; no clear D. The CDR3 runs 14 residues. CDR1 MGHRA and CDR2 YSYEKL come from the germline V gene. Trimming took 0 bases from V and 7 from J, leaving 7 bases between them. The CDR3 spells CASSQEESNSPLHF. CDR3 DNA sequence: TGCGCCAGCAGCCAAGAAGAGAGCAATTCACCCCTCCACTTT.

As DNA, the CDR3 is TGTGCCAGCAGTTCGACAGGGGGCGGCTACACCTTC. Translated: CASSSTGGGYTF. The chain links TRBV6-2 or TRBV6-3 to TRBJ1-2; TRBD1 matches 10 bases. Germline CDR1 reads MNHEY; CDR2 reads SVGEGT. The CDR3 spans 12 residues. The V gene end was trimmed by 4 bases and the J gene end by 8 bases; junction bases not matched to a gene: 1.

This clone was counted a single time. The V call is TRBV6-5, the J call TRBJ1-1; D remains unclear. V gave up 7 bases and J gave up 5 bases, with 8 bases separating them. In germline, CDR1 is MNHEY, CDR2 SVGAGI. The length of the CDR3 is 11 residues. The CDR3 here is CASMRRTEAFF. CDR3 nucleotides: TGTGCCAGCATGAGGCGGACTGAAGCTTTCTTT.

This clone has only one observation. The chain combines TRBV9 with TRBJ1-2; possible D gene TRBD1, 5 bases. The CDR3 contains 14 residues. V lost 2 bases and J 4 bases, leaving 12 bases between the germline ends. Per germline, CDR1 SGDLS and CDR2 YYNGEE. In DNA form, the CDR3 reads TGTGCCAGCAGCGTCCACGACAGTGGCTATGGCTACACCTTC. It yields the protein CASSVHDSGYGYTF.

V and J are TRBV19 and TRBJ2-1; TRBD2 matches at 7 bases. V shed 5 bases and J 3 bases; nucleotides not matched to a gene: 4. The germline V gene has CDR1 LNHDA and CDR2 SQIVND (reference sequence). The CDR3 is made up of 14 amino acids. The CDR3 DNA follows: TGTGCCAGTAGTGGAGCGGGGATCTACAATGAGCAGTTCTTC. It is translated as CASSGAGIYNEQFF. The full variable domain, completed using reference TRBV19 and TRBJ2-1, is DGGITQSPKYLFRKEGQNVTLSCEQNLNHDAMYWYRQDPGQGLRLIYYSQIVNDFQKGDIAEGYSVSREKKESFPLTVTSAQKNPTAFYLCASSGAGIYNEQFFGPGTRLTVL.

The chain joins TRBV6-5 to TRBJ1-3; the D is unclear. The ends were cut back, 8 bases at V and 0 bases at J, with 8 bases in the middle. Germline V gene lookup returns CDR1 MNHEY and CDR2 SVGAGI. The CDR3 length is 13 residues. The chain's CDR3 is CASLDGSGNTIYF. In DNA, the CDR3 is TGTGCCAGCCTAGACGGCTCTGGAAACACCATATATTTT.

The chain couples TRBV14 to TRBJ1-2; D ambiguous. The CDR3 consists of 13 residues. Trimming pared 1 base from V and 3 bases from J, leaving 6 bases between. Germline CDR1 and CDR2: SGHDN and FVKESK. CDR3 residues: CASSQVTDYGYTF. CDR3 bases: TGTGCCAGCAGCCAAGTAACAGACTATGGCTACACCTTC.

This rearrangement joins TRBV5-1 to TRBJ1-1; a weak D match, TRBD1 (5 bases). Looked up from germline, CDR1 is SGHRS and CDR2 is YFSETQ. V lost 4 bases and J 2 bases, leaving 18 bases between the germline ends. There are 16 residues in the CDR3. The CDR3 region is CASSVGGAVRNTEAFF. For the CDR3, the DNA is TGCGCCAGCAGCGTTGGAGGGGCGGTAAGAAACACTGAAGCTTTCTTT.